This TCR beta chain was found in a study of shared clonotypes between healthy human individuals. Overall study context: Participating donors consisted of a couple of women and a few men aged 18 to 49.

Here immunoSEQ multiplex PCR was the method, and the copy in TCRdb shows in-frame clones only, minus some. The profile covers some 1,900,000 clones, with about 95% appearing a single time and around 1.2% taken by the ten largest. Deletions cut 4 bases from V and 3 bases from J, with 7 bases between. CDR1 is GTSNPN and CDR2 is SVGIG in the germline V gene (reference sequence). This CDR3 region has 11 residues. Naive CD8 cells comprised CD45RO-negative, CCR7-positively selected cells, excluding terminally differentiated effector memory CD45RA+ cells. Broader study findings: The genetic and exposure-history diversity represented was limited by few donors. In a handful of donors, about 5% of naive CD4 clonotypes appeared in common.

In regard to this clone: What it recognizes is unknown.

The sequence came from a man younger than 30 in good health. The V and J genes are TRBV30 and TRBJ2-7, with no clear D. What was sequenced was naive CD8+ T cells sorted from blood. CDR3 residues: CAWNTYYEQYF. The DNA for the CDR3 is TGTGCCTGGAATACATACTACGAGCAGTACTTC.